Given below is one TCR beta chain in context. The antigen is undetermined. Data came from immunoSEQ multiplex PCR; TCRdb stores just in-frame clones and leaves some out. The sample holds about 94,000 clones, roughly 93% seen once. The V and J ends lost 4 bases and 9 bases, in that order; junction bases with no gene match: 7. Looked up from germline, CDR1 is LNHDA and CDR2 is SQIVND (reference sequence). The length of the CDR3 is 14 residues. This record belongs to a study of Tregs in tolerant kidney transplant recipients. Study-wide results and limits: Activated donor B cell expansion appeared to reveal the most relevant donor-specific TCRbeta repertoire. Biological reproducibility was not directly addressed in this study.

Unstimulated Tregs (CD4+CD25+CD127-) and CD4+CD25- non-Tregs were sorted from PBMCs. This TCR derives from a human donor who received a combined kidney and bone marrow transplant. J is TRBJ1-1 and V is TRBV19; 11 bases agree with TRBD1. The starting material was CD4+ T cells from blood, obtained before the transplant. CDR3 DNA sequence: TGTGCCAGTAGTAGTCGGGACAGGGGGTATCAAGCTTTCTTT. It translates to CASSSRDRGYQAFF.